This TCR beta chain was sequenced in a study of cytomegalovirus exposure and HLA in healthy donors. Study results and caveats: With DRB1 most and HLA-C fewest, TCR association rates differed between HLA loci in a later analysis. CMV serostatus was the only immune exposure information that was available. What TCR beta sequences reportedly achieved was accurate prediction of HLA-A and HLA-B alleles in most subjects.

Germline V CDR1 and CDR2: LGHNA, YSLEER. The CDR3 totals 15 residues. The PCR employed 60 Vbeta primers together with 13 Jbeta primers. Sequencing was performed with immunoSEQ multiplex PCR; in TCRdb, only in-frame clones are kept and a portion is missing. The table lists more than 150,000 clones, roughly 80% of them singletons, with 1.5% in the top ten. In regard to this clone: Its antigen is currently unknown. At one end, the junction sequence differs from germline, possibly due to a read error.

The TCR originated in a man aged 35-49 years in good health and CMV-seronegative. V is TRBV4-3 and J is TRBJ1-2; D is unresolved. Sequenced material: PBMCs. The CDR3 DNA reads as TGCGCCAGCAGCCAAGATCGTACATCTAACTATGGCTACATCTTC. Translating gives CASSQDRTSNYGYIF.